These T cell receptor beta chains were read from a single sample in a study of identical twins. TCRdb analysed the 5' RACE reads with MiXCR anew, one entry per CDR3 protein. This sample has 600,000 to 800,000 distinct CDR3 sequences, with 21% found just once. The same specimen was also included in a second study, on T cells expressing NK-cell markers.

The specimen sequenced was PBMCs. These receptors all stem from a woman aged 18-29 years in good health. Both conserved end residues are part of each CDR3. D genes are given only for firm matches. Size is stated for part of the rows, as once, few or many counts, or as a class when the clone is expanded.

v_call: TRBV20-1
j_call: TRBJ1-3
clone_size: few
d_call: NA
cdr3_aa: CSATGILSGNTIYF
cdr3_nt: TGCAGTGCTACAGGAATCCTCTCTGGAAACACCATATATTTT

v_call: TRBV5-1
j_call: TRBJ1-1
clone_size: NA
d_call: TRBD1
cdr3_aa: CASSPGQGRPEAFF
cdr3_nt: TGCGCCAGCAGCCCGGGACAGGGGCGGCCTGAAGCTTTCTTT

v_call: TRBV6-5
j_call: TRBJ2-5
clone_size: NA
d_call: NA
cdr3_aa: CASSYRGSEVETQYF
cdr3_nt: TGTGCCAGCAGTTACAGGGGATCAGAAGTAGAGACCCAGTACTTC

v_call: TRBV5-1
j_call: TRBJ2-2
clone_size: few
d_call: NA
cdr3_aa: CASSRITGGSGELFF
cdr3_nt: TGCGCCAGCAGCCGAATAACCGGGGGCAGCGGGGAGCTGTTTTTT

v_call: TRBV5-1
j_call: TRBJ2-1
clone_size: NA
d_call: NA
cdr3_aa: CASSVGDGEQFF
cdr3_nt: TGCGCCAGCAGTGTCGGTGACGGTGAGCAGTTCTTC

v_call: TRBV5-1
j_call: TRBJ2-2
clone_size: NA
d_call: NA
cdr3_aa: CASSFGSSNTGELFF
cdr3_nt: TGCGCCAGCAGCTTCGGTAGCAGCAACACCGGGGAGCTGTTTTTT

v_call: TRBV5-6
j_call: TRBJ1-1
clone_size: NA
d_call: NA
cdr3_aa: CASSLYRDTEAFF
cdr3_nt: TGTGCCAGCAGCTTGTACAGGGACACTGAAGCTTTCTTT

v_call: TRBV20-1
j_call: TRBJ2-7
clone_size: few
d_call: TRBD2
cdr3_aa: CSAFGWEGYKSSYEQYF
cdr3_nt: TGCAGTGCATTCGGGTGGGAGGGGTACAAGAGCTCCTACGAGCAGTACTTC

v_call: TRBV21-1
j_call: TRBJ2-7
clone_size: few
d_call: NA
cdr3_aa: CASSKAEAGWNEQYF
cdr3_nt: TGTGCCAGCAGCAAAGCGGAGGCAGGGTGGAACGAGCAGTACTTC

v_call: TRBV10-3
j_call: TRBJ2-1
clone_size: few
d_call: NA
cdr3_aa: CAISEHLPRGYNEQFF
cdr3_nt: TGTGCCATCAGTGAGCACCTTCCACGGGGCTACAATGAGCAGTTCTTC

v_call: TRBV9
j_call: TRBJ1-2
clone_size: NA
d_call: NA
cdr3_aa: CASSPVAGGDYGYTF
cdr3_nt: TGTGCCAGCAGCCCCGTCGCAGGCGGCGACTATGGCTACACCTTC

v_call: TRBV4-3
j_call: TRBJ2-2
clone_size: NA
d_call: NA
cdr3_aa: CASSQSTSYTGELFF
cdr3_nt: TGCGCCAGCAGCCAATCGACTTCTTACACCGGGGAGCTGTTTTTT

v_call: TRBV12-3/TRBV12-4
j_call: TRBJ1-1
clone_size: few
d_call: NA
cdr3_aa: CASSPPSQGEAFF
cdr3_nt: TGTGCCAGCAGTCCACCTTCCCAGGGGGAAGCTTTCTTT

v_call: TRBV20-1
j_call: TRBJ2-7
clone_size: NA
d_call: NA
cdr3_aa: CSASSQLFGEQYF
cdr3_nt: TGCAGTGCTAGTTCCCAGCTGTTTGGCGAGCAGTACTTC

v_call: TRBV5-1
j_call: TRBJ2-3
clone_size: NA
d_call: NA
cdr3_aa: CASSGGAIVDTQYF
cdr3_nt: TGCGCCAGCAGTGGGGGAGCCATTGTGGATACGCAGTATTTT

v_call: TRBV6-6
j_call: TRBJ1-3
clone_size: NA
d_call: NA
cdr3_aa: CAARLNGGNTIYF
cdr3_nt: TGTGCCGCCAGATTAAACGGAGGAAACACCATATATTTT

v_call: TRBV12-3/TRBV12-4
j_call: TRBJ2-5
clone_size: few
d_call: NA
cdr3_aa: CASRGRAQYF
cdr3_nt: TGTGCCAGCAGGGGCCGGGCCCAGTACTTC

v_call: TRBV20-1
j_call: TRBJ2-7
clone_size: NA
d_call: TRBD2
cdr3_aa: CSARASGGTLRSYEQYF
cdr3_nt: TGCAGTGCTAGAGCTAGCGGGGGCACCCTGCGCTCCTACGAGCAGTACTTC

v_call: TRBV12-3/TRBV12-4
j_call: TRBJ1-1
clone_size: NA
d_call: TRBD1
cdr3_aa: CASTRTGAHTEAFF
cdr3_nt: TGTGCCAGCACCCGGACAGGGGCTCACACTGAAGCTTTCTTT

v_call: TRBV5-8
j_call: TRBJ2-3
clone_size: few
d_call: NA
cdr3_aa: CASLRADTQYF
cdr3_nt: TGTGCCAGCCTAAGGGCCGATACGCAGTATTTT